A selection of T cell receptor beta chains follows, all from one sample in a study of T-cell memory formation after mild COVID-19. TCRdb processed the 5' RACE reads anew with MiXCR; each CDR3 protein has one entry. The table has approximately 150,000 distinct CDR3 sequences, about 15% seen once; the top ten hold less than 15%. The material sequenced was PBMCs or a T cell subset sorted from them (not recorded which). These receptors were collected from an adult woman who had mild COVID-19 (a few samples of this study predate the infection). Cell type and time point are not known. Both conserved end residues are trimmed from each CDR3.

V gene: TRBV24-1; J gene: TRBJ1-2; CDR3 protein: ATRKGGNYGYT
V gene: TRBV7-9; J gene: TRBJ2-2; CDR3 protein: ASSLVSGNTGELF
V gene: TRBV20-1; J gene: TRBJ2-7; CDR3 protein: SAPGLAASYEQY
V gene: TRBV9; J gene: TRBJ2-2; CDR3 protein: ASSVAGGGSDTGELF
V gene: TRBV30; J gene: TRBJ1-5; CDR3 protein: AWSNIRGGNQPQH
V gene: TRBV7-2; J gene: TRBJ2-7; CDR3 protein: ASSHGLVSYEQY
V gene: TRBV11-2; J gene: TRBJ2-1; CDR3 protein: ASSRNSGRVVSYNEQF
V gene: TRBV5-1; J gene: TRBJ2-1; CDR3 protein: ASSLTGTGLNEQF
V gene: TRBV5-4; J gene: TRBJ1-2; CDR3 protein: ASRIQGFGNYGYT
V gene: TRBV25-1; J gene: TRBJ2-7; CDR3 protein: ASSGTGQREQY
V gene: TRBV29-1; J gene: TRBJ2-7; CDR3 protein: SAESDHSYEQY
V gene: TRBV29-1; J gene: TRBJ2-2; CDR3 protein: SVTSSNTGELF
V gene: TRBV5-6; J gene: TRBJ1-1; CDR3 protein: ASSWGAANTEAF
V gene: TRBV6-5; J gene: TRBJ1-1; CDR3 protein: ASSYQGSNTEAF
V gene: TRBV29-1; J gene: TRBJ2-1; CDR3 protein: SVEDGSRNYYNEQF
V gene: TRBV9; J gene: TRBJ2-1; CDR3 protein: ASSAISGRAGNEQF
V gene: TRBV4-2; J gene: TRBJ1-4; CDR3 protein: ASSPADGGSEKLF
V gene: TRBV10-3; J gene: TRBJ2-5; CDR3 protein: AISGVAGGSETQY
V gene: TRBV5-1; J gene: TRBJ1-2; CDR3 protein: ASSPGQPRDYGYT
V gene: TRBV6-2/TRBV6-3; J gene: TRBJ2-5; CDR3 protein: ASRLAGEQETQY
V gene: TRBV30; J gene: TRBJ1-1; CDR3 protein: AWTHTGNTEAF
V gene: TRBV6-6; J gene: TRBJ1-5; CDR3 protein: ASTRYSNQPQH
V gene: TRBV4-2; J gene: TRBJ2-7; CDR3 protein: ASSRHTAGDSYEQY
V gene: TRBV18; J gene: TRBJ2-1; CDR3 protein: ASSRGGLYNEQF
V gene: TRBV4-1; J gene: TRBJ1-6; CDR3 protein: ASSQDAGGSGSPLH
V gene: TRBV7-6; J gene: TRBJ2-7; CDR3 protein: ASSRDGRQGSYEQY
V gene: TRBV4-3; J gene: TRBJ2-7; CDR3 protein: ASSQKAKQSHEQY
V gene: TRBV5-1; J gene: TRBJ2-7; CDR3 protein: ASSFRTGDYEQY